The clone carrying this T cell receptor beta chain was recorded many times. Its antigen is unknown. The V and J ends lost 7 bases and 6 bases, in that order; junction bases with no gene match: 14. This CDR3 is 16 amino acids long. The data belong to a study of blood T cells in healthy people across ages. Whole-study findings and limits: A roughly linear age-dependent decrease characterized TCR beta diversity per million T cells.

Drawing of peripheral blood yielded about 10 milliliters from each donor. For the second PCR, which ran for 7 to 11 cycles, a sample-barcoded 5' primer and a J-beta primer mix were used. TCRdb reprocessed the 5' RACE reads with MiXCR, giving one entry per CDR3 protein. The table includes around 1.7 million distinct CDR3 sequences, 28% detected once. Sample: blood. V and J are TRBV12-3 or TRBV12-4 and TRBJ2-5; 10 positions match TRBD2. This receptor was identified in a woman aged 25 to 39 in good health. CDR3 DNA: TGTGCCAGCAACGCCGGGACTAGCGATCAACGGAAGACCCAGTACTTC. Its translation: CASNAGTSDQRKTQYF.